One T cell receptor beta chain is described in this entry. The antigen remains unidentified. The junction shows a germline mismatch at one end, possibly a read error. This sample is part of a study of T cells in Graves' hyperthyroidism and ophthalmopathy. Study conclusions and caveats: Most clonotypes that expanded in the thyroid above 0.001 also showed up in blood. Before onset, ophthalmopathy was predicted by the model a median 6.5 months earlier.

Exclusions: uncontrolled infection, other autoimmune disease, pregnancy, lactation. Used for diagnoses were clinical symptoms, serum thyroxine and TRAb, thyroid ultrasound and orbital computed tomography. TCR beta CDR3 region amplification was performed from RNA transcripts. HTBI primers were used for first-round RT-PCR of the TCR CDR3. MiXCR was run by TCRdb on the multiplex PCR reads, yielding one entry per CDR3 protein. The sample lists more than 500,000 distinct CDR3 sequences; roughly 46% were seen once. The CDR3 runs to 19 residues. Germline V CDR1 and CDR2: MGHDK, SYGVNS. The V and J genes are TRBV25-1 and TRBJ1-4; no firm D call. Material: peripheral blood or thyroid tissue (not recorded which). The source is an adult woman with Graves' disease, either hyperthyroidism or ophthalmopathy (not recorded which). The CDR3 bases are TGTGCCTGCAGTGTTCTCCTCCCGGTTTCGCGACTCTTGGATGAAAAACTGTTTTTT. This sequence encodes CACSVLLPVSRLLDEKLFF.